Below, 11 T cell receptor beta chains from the same sample are listed, as sequenced in a study of T-cell reconstitution after alpha-beta-depleted transplantation in children. For TCRbeta, the library was prepared with unique molecular identifiers. TCRdb called the PCR reads again in MiXCR, with one record for every CDR3 protein. The data show 380,000 or so distinct CDR3 sequences, with 10% to 15% seen just once and 3.5% to 4.5% held by the top ten. The sequenced sample was PBMCs, obtained from the stem cell graft. These receptor sequences come from a human donor who donated a stem cell graft to a child with Fanconi anemia.

This clonotype was observed many times. The chain is built from TRBV6-1 and TRBJ1-2; 8 bases match TRBD1. Germline loops: CDR1 MNHNS, CDR2 SASEGT. V lost 6 bases and J lost 0; bases outside the gene matches: 3. This CDR3 spans 14 amino acids. The CDR3 DNA follows: TGTGCCAGCAGCCTGACAGGGGCTAACTATGGCTACACCTTC. This sequence encodes CASSLTGANYGYTF.

CDR3 in DNA: TGCAGTGCTAGAGAAAATGGGATGGTACAGGAGCATAACTATGGCTACACCTTC. Protein: CSARENGMVQEHNYGYTF. The genes are TRBV20-1 and TRBJ1-2; D possibly corresponds to TRBD1 (5 bases). Germline V gene sequence: CDR1 DFQATT, CDR2 SNEGSKA (reference sequence). The CDR3 is 18 amino acids. With 0 bases removed from V and 1 base from J, the gap between germline ends came to 21 bases.

In its sample, this clonotype was seen a few times. This sequence joins TRBV12-3 or TRBV12-4 and TRBJ1-5; D is possibly TRBD1 (5 bases). This CDR3 spans 12 amino acids. V lost 7 bases, J lost 9 bases, and 13 bases lay in between. The CDR3 loop is CASNQGNRPQHF. CDR3 coding DNA: TGTGCCAGCAACCAGGGTAACCGGCCCCAGCATTTT.

There are a few counts of this clonotype. The V gene is TRBV6-5, the J gene TRBJ1-1; possibly TRBD1 for D (5 bases). Trimming took off 2 bases at V and 1 base at J, with 8 bases between the two ends. Germline CDR1 is MNHEY and CDR2 is SVGAGI. There are 14 residues in the CDR3. CDR3 residues: CASSYTRGNTEAFF. The CDR3 nucleotides are TGTGCCAGCAGTTACACGAGGGGGAACACTGAAGCTTTCTTT.

This chain links TRBV12-3 or TRBV12-4 with TRBJ1-2; D possibly corresponds to TRBD1 (5 bases). The CDR3 is 13 residues long. Trimming removed 0 bases at V and 8 bases at J, with 10 bases between. As DNA, the CDR3 is TGTGCCAGCAGTTTAGCAGGGGCCGGCGGCTACACCTTC. Its translation: CASSLAGAGGYTF.

This clonotype was seen at least ten times. The rearrangement links TRBV7-2 to TRBJ2-2, with TRBD1 matching 7 bases. The CDR3 sequence is 17 residues long. The V gene end was trimmed by 0 bases and the J gene end by 2 bases; junction bases not matched to a gene: 6. CDR1 and CDR2 (germline): SGHTA, FQGNSA. The CDR3 protein is CASSLASGTVNTGELFF. The CDR3 DNA reads as TGTGCCAGCAGCTTAGCGTCCGGGACAGTAAACACCGGGGAGCTGTTTTTT. The entire variable domain, with the rest obtained from reference TRBV7-2 and TRBJ2-2, is as follows: GAGVSQSPSNKVTEKGKDVELRCDPISGHTALYWYRQSLGQGLEFLIYFQGNSAPDKSGLPSDRFSAERTGGSVSTLTIQRTQQEDSAVYLCASSLASGTVNTGELFFGEGSRLTVL.

The rearrangement joins TRBV20-1 to TRBJ2-7; a possible D gene is TRBD1 (5 bases). Germline CDR1 is DFQATT and CDR2 is SNEGSKA (reference sequence). The CDR3 consists of 12 residues. Trimming cost V 6 bases and J 6 bases, with 15 bases left between them. CDR3: CSAQGFIREQYF. For the CDR3, the DNA is TGCAGTGCGCAGGGATTCATTCGCGAGCAGTACTTC.

This clonotype was seen more than once but under ten times. The J gene is TRBJ1-4, the V gene TRBV4-2; D ambiguous. Germline values: CDR1 LGHNA, CDR2 YNFKEQ. The CDR3 is made up of 13 amino acids. V gave up 8 bases and J gave up 6 bases, with 13 bases separating them. CDR3 in amino acids: CASSKREDEKLFF. As DNA, the CDR3 is TGTGCCAGCTCCAAGAGGGAGGATGAAAAACTGTTTTTT.

The rearrangement joins TRBV2 to TRBJ1-2; TRBD1 agrees at 8 bases. CDR1 is SNHLY and CDR2 is FYNNEI in the germline V gene. The CDR3 is made up of 16 amino acids. Losses at the gene ends were 6 bases for V and 2 bases for J; bases not matched to a gene: 11. The CDR3 nucleotides are TGTGCCAGCAGCGAGCTCCGGACAGGGCCCAACTATGGCTACACCTTC. Its protein is CASSELRTGPNYGYTF.

The genes are TRBV12-3 or TRBV12-4 and TRBJ1-2; D gene unclear. Trimming took 5 bases from V and 1 from J, leaving 14 bases between them. CDR3 length: 15 amino acids. The CDR3 loop reads CASSRGVKNNYGYTF. The CDR3 bases are TGTGCCAGCAGTCGAGGCGTAAAAAATAACTATGGCTACACCTTC.

Ten or more counts support this clonotype. V gene TRBV9 combines with J gene TRBJ1-2; no definite D call. V gave up 0 bases and J gave up 5 bases, with 5 bases separating them. The CDR3 contains 12 residues. Germline CDR1 is SGDLS and CDR2 is YYNGEE. This CDR3 reads CASSVDGYGYTF. The CDR3 coding sequence is TGTGCCAGCAGCGTAGATGGTTATGGCTACACCTTC.